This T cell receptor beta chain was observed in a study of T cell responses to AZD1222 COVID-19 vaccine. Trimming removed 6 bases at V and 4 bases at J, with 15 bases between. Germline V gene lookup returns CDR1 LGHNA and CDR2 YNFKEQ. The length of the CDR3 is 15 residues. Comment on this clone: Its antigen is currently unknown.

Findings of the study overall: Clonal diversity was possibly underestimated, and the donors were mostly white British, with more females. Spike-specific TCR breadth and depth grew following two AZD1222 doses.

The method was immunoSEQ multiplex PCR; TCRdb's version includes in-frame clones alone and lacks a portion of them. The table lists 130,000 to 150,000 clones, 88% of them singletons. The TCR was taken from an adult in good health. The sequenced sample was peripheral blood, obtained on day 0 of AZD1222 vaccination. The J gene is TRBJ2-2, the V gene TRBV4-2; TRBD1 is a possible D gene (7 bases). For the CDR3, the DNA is TGTGCCAGCAGGGAGGGGGCAACTACCACCGGGGAGCTGTTTTTT. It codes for CASREGATTTGELFF.